The source of this T cell receptor (beta chain) is a study of low-dose radiotherapy and immunotherapy resistance in tumors. Study at large: Cohort 2 received 1 Gy per fraction every two weeks, totaling 13 Gy over 26 weeks. Each patient was administered nivolumab intravenously at 240 mg, which was a flat dose, every two weeks, along with intravenous ipilimumab at 1 mg/kg every six weeks. Aspirin 300 mg was given orally each day for four cycles from cycle 1 day 1.

First-strand cDNA relied on TRAV- and TRBV-specific primers spanning alpha and beta chains. A roughly 20-cycle PCR with a constant-region primer and V-primer adapter amplified TCRs. MiXCR, run by TCRdb on the reads, gives a single entry per CDR3 protein. Of about 97,000 distinct CDR3 sequences in the sample, around 20% are singletons; the top ten hold 4.1%. With 2 bases clipped from V and 8 bases from J, the junction kept 1 base outside the gene matches. CDR3 length: 13 amino acids. Germline V gene data show CDR1 as KGHSH and CDR2 as LQKENI. Documented time point: after trial treatment. Treatment specified: LDRT plus nivolumab, ipilimumab, low-dose cyclophosphamide and aspirin (RACIN trial).

The rearrangement uses TRBV18 and TRBJ2-1; TRBD2 agrees at 9 bases. The source is a male donor with prostate cancer. The sequences come from PBMCs, collected after low-dose radiotherapy plus immunotherapy. The CDR3 DNA sequence: TGTGCCAGCTCACCAGCGGGGGGGCATGAGCAGTTCTTC. It is translated as CASSPAGGHEQFF.